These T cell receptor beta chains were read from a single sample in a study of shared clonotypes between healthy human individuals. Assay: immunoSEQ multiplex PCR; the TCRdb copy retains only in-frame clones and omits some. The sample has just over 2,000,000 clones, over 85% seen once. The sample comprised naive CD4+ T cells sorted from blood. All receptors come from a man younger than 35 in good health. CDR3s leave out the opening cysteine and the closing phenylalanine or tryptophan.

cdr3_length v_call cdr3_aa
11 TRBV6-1 ASSGSGNTEAF
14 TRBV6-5 ASSFLGQGSSYEQY
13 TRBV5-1 ASSSTGIITDTQY
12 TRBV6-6 ASSYAPDLYGYT
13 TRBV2 ASSASSGGHNEQF
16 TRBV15 ATSRVAGGFSGANVLT
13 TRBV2 ASSRRGGGTDTQY
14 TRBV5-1 ASSLTSGLSTDTQY
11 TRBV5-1 ASSRDQGGELF
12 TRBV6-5 ASSGQGPNTEAF
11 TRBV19 ASSITRADTQY
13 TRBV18 ASSFRAGGTDTQY
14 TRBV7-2 ASSWGPGTARGEQY
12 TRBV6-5 ASSPGLAKNIQY
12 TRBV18 ASSQRTGGNEQY
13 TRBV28 ASSLGGQYNSPLH
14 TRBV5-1 ASSLGSGGVSTEAF
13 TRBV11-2 ASSPWTSGTGELF
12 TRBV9 ASSVTDTGNTIY
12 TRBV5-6 ASSLGQHTDTQY
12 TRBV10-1 ASSGTAGGNIQY
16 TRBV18 ASSPPPPIGGSYNEQF
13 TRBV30 AWREVQGDTGELF
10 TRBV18 ASSPLGLGYT
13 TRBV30 AWSALDREGQPQH
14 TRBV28 ASSLSDGKPGPTQY
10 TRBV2 ASRGDQVEQY
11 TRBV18 ASSRDSNYGYT
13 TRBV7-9 ASSLGLRDRDEQY
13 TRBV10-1 ASSESGTGEHEQY
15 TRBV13 ASSTLSGDTSTDTQY
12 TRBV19 ASSIGQYQETQY
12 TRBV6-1 ASTTGANTDTQY
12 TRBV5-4 ASSSFDANYEQY
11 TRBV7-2 ASSLALRNTIY
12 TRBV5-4 ASSSIGRIAEQY
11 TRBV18 AGRQGLNTEAF
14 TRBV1 TSSPRTSGGTDTQY
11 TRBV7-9 ASSFIDRGDQY
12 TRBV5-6 ASSLYQVFYEQY
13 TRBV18 ASSPGWGDYNEQF
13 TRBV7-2 ASSLGQGETYEQY
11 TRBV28 ASSPTGVYGYT
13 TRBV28 ASSLGQGAVQPQH
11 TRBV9 ASSPGIQETQY
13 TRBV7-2 ASSSAGTSTYEQY
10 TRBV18 ASSPPAGELF
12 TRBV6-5 ASSYVRLGETQY
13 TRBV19 ASSIVQGRSYEQY
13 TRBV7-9 ASRGFSGEENIQY
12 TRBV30 AWGIRGGTDTQY
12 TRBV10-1 ASSETTANTEAF
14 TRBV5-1 ASSISGTANTGELF
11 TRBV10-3 AISEGQGRGYT
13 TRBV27 ASTGWTGGTSVAH